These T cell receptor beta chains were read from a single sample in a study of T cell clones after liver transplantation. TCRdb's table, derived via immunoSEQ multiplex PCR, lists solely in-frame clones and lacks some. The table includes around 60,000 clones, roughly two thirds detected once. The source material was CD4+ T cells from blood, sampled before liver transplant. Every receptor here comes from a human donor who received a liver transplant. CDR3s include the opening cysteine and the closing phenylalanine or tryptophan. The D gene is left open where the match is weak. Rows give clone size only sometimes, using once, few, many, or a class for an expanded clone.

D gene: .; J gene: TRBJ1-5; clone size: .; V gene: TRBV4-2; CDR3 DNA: TGTGCCAGCAGCCAAGAATCCAGGGGAGCCGGCAAGCCCCAGCATTTT; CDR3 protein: CASSQESRGAGKPQHF
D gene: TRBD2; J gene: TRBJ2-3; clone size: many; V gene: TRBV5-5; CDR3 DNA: TGTGCCAGCAGCTCCGGGACTAGCGGGGTGGCAGATACGCAGTATTTT; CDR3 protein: CASSSGTSGVADTQYF
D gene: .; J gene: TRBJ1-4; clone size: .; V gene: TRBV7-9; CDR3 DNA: TGTGCCAGCAGCCCCCAAATGAGGTCGTTTCATGAAAAACTGTTTTTT; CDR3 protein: CASSPQMRSFHEKLFF
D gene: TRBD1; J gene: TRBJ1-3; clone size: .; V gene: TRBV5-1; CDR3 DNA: TGCGCCAGCAGCACGGACAGGGGCAGCACCATATATTTT; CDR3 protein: CASSTDRGSTIYF
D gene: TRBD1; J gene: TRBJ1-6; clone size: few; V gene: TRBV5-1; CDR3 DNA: TGCGCCAGCAGCTTGGTGGGGGACAGCGATTCACCCCTCCACTTT; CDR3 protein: CASSLVGDSDSPLHF
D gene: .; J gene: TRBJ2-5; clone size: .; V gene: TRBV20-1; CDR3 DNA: TGCAGTGCTACGGGGGATCAGACCCAGTACTTC; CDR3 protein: CSATGDQTQYF
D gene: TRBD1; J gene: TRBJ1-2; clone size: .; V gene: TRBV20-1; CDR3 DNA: TGCAGTGCCTGGGACAGGGAGGGCTACACCTTC; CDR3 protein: CSAWDREGYTF
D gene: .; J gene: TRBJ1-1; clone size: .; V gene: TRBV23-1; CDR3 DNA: TGCGCCAGCAGTCGACTCTGCAGGGACACTGAAGCTTTCTTT; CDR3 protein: CASSRLCRDTEAFF
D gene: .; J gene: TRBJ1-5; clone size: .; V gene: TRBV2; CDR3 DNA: TGTGCCAGCGCAGGTAATAGCAATCAGCCCCAGCATTTT; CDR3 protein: CASAGNSNQPQHF
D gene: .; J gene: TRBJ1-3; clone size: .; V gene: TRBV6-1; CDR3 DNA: TGTGCCAGCAGTGAAGTAGGAAACACCATATATTTT; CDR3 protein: CASSEVGNTIYF
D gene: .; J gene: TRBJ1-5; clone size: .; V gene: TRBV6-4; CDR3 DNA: TGTGCCAGCAGGATTCTGACAGGCCCCAATCAGCCCCAGCATTTT; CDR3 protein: CASRILTGPNQPQHF
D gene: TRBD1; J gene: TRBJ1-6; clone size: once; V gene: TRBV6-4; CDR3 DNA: TGTGCCAGCAGTGACTCCACAGGGGCTAATTCACCCCTCCACTTT; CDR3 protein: CASSDSTGANSPLHF
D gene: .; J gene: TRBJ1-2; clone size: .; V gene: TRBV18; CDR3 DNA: TGTGCCAGCTCACCCCCTGACAGTGCCTATGGCTACACCTTC; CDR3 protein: CASSPPDSAYGYTF
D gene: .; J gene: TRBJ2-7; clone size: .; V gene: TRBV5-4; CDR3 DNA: TGTGCCAGCAGCTTCCAGGACTACGAGCAGTACTTC; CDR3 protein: CASSFQDYEQYF
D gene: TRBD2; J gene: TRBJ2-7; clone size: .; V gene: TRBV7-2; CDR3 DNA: TGTGCCAGCCGCGAGGGGCTAGCGGGTACCTACGAGCAGTACTTC; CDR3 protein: CASREGLAGTYEQYF
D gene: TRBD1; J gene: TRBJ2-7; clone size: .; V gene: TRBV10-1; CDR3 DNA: TGCGCCAGCAGTCGACAGGGATCCTACGAGCAGTACTTC; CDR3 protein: CASSRQGSYEQYF
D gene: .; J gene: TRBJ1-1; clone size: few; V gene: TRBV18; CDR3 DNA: TGTGCCAGCTCACCAGCAGGGACTGAAGCTTTCTTT; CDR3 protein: CASSPAGTEAFF
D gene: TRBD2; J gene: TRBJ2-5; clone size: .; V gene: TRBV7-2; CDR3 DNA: TGTGCCAGCAGCTTAGTGGTAGCGGGGGGGCGGGAGACCCAGTACTTC; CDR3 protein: CASSLVVAGGRETQYF
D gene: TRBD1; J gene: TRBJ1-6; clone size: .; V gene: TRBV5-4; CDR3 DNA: TGTGCCAGCAGCTTGACAGGGGATAATTCACCCCTCCACTTT; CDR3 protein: CASSLTGDNSPLHF
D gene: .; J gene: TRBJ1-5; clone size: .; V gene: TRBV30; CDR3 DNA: TGTGCCTGGAGTGCGGAGGGCAATCAGCCCCAGCATTTT; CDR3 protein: CAWSAEGNQPQHF
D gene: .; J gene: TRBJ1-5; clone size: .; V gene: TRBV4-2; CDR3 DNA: TGTGCCAGCAGCCAAGAAGCGGAGTCGGGCGCTGATAGCAATCAGCCCCAGCATTTT; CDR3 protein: CASSQEAESGADSNQPQHF
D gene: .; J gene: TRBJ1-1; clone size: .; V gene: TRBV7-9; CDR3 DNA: TGTGCCAGCAGCCTAGGGGAGGGGGGAACTGAAGCTTTCTTT; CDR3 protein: CASSLGEGGTEAFF
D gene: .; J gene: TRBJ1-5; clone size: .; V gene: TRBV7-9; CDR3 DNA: TGTGCCAGCAGCTTTAGTTCTCAGCCCCAGCATTTT; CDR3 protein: CASSFSSQPQHF
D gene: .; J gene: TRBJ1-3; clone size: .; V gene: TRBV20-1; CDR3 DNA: TGCAGTGCCCACTCTGGAAACACCATATATTTT; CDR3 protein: CSAHSGNTIYF
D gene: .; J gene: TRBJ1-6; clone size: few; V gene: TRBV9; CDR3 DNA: TGTGCCAGCAGCGCGCTAGAATATAATTCACCCCTCCACTTT; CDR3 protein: CASSALEYNSPLHF
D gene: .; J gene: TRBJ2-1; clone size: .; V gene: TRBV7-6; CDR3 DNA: TGTGCCAGCAGCTTGGCTATTTACAGGGATGAGCAGTTCTTC; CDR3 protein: CASSLAIYRDEQFF
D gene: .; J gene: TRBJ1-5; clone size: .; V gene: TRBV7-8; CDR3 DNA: TGTGCCAGCAGCTTACACACGAGCAATCAGCCCCAGCATTTT; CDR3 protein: CASSLHTSNQPQHF
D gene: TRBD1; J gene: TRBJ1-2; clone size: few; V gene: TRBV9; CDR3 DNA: TGTGCCAGCAGCGTAGGCTCCAGGGGGCTTAATGGCTACACCTTC; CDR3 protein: CASSVGSRGLNGYTF
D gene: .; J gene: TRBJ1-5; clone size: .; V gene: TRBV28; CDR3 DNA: TGTGCCATCACGACAGTAGGCATGGGTCAGCCCCAGCATTTT; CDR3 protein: CAITTVGMGQPQHF
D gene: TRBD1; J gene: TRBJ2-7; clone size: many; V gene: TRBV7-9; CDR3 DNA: TGTGCCAGCAGCCTACAAGACAGGGCTAAGCAGTACTTC; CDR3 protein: CASSLQDRAKQYF
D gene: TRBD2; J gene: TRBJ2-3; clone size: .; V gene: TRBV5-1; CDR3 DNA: TGCGCCAGCAGAAGACTAGCGGGCACAGATACGCAGTATTTT; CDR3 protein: CASRRLAGTDTQYF
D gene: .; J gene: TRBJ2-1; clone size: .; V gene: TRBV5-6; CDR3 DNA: TGTGCCAGCAGTTACGACAGAAACAATGAGCAGTTCTTC; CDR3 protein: CASSYDRNNEQFF
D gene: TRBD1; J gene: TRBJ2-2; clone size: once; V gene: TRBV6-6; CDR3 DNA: TGTGCCAGCAGAGGGACAGGGGACACCGGGGAGCTGTTTTTT; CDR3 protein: CASRGTGDTGELFF
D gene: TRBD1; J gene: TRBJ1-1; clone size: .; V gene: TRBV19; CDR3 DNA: TGTGCCAGTAGTAGGCGGGCAGGGGGCACTGAAGCTTTCTTT; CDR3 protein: CASSRRAGGTEAFF
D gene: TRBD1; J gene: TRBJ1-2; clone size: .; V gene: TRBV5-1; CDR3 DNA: TGCGCCAGCAGCTTGGAACTTGTTCCGGGACAGGGGGCGCGGGGCTACACCTTC; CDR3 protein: CASSLELVPGQGARGYTF
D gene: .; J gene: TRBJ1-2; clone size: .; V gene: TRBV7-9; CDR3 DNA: TGTGCCAGCAGCTTAGATACGGGGGGAGGCTACACCTTC; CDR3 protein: CASSLDTGGGYTF
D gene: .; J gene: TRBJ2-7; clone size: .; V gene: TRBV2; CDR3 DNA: TGTGCCAGCAGGGAACAGGGTTACGAGCAGTACTTC; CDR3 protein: CASREQGYEQYF
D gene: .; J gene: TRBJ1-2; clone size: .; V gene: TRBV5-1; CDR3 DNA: TGCGCCAGCAGCGACACTAACTATGGCTACACCTTC; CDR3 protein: CASSDTNYGYTF
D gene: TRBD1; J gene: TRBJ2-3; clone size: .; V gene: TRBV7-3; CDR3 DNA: TGTGCCAGCAGTATAGACAGGGCCACAGATACGCAGTATTTT; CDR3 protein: CASSIDRATDTQYF
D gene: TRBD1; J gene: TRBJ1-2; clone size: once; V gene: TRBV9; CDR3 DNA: TGTGCCAGCACCCACCCGACAGGGACCTTCTATGGCTACACCTTC; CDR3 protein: CASTHPTGTFYGYTF
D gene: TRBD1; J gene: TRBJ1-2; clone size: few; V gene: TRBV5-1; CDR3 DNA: TGCGCCAGCAGCTTGGCGCAGGGGGGAGGCTACACCTTC; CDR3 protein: CASSLAQGGGYTF
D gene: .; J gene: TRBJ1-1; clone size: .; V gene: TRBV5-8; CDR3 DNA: TGTGCCAGCAGTGGGGGCTGGGTAAATGAAGCTTTCTTT; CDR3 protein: CASSGGWVNEAFF
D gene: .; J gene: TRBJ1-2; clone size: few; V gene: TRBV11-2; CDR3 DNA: TGTGCCAGCAGCCCCTCGGGACAAACTTATGGCTACACCTTC; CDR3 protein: CASSPSGQTYGYTF
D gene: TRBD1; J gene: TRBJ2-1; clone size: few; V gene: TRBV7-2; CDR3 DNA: TGTGCCAGCAGCTTAGAGGGACAGGGGCTGGCCAATGAGCAGTTCTTC; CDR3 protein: CASSLEGQGLANEQFF
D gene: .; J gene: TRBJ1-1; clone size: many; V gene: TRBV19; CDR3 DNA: TGTGCCAGTATGTCCCCGGGACACCTGAACACTGAAGCTTTCTTT; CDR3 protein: CASMSPGHLNTEAFF
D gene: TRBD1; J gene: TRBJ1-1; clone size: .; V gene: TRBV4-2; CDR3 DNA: TGTGCCAGCAGTCGGGACAGGGCGAACACTGAAGCTTTCTTT; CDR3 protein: CASSRDRANTEAFF
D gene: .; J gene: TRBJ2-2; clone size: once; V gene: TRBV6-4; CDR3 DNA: TGTGCCAGCAGTGCCGGGGGAGGCACCGGGGAGCTGTTTTTT; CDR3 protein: CASSAGGGTGELFF
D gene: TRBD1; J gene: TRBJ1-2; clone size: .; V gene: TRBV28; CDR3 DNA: TGTGCCAGCAGTTCCCCTTGGGGACAGGGAAGGGGCTACACCTTC; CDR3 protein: CASSSPWGQGRGYTF
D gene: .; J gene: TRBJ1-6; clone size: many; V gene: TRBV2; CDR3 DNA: TGTGCCAGCATCCCAGGGGCATCAGATTCACCCCTCCACTTT; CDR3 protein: CASIPGASDSPLHF
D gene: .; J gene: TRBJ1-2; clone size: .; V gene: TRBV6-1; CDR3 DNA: TGTGCCAGCAGCGATTACACAGGGTTTCGCTCTGGCTACACCTTC; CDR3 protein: CASSDYTGFRSGYTF
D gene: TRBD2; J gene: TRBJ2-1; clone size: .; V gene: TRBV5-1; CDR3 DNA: TGCGCCTCGGGGGGGAACACCTACAATGAGCAGTTCTTC; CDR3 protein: CASGGNTYNEQFF
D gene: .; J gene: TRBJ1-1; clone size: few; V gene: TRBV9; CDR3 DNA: TGTGCCAGCAGCGTAGAGCAGGGAGGTGAAGCTTTCTTT; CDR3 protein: CASSVEQGGEAFF
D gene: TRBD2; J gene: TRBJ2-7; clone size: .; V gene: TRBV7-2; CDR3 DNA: TGTGCCAGCAGCTTAGGGTCGGGGGGGATAGGCGAGCAGTACTTC; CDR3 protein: CASSLGSGGIGEQYF
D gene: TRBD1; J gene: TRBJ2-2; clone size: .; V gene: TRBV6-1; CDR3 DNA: TGTGCCAGCAGTGAAGGGACAGGGGACACCGGGGAGCTGTTTTTT; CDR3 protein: CASSEGTGDTGELFF